This T cell receptor beta chain was found in a study of T cell changes during pregnancy in multiple sclerosis. In germline, CDR1 is LGHNA, CDR2 YNFKEQ. The V and J ends lost 1 base and 6 bases, in that order; junction bases with no gene match: 0. The CDR3 is made up of 14 amino acids. Assay used: immunoSEQ multiplex PCR; TCRdb lists only in-frame clones, some missing. Of some 28,000 clones listed, around 86% are singletons. This sequence originates from a female donor in good health, enrolled as a control in a pregnancy study. The input for sequencing was CD4+ T cells from peripheral blood mononuclear cells, taken in the first trimester of pregnancy. V and J are TRBV4-2 and TRBJ2-3; 11 bases are a match to TRBD2. This chain's CDR3 is CASSQGTSGDTQYF. The CDR3, as DNA: TGTGCCAGCAGCCAAGGGACTAGCGGGGATACGCAGTATTTT.